These T cell receptor beta chains were read from a single sample in a study of blood T cell repertoires in COVID-19. The assay was immunoSEQ multiplex PCR, and TCRdb's table has in-frame clones only and misses some. The sample consists of 350,000 to 450,000 clones, approximately 86% of them appearing once. The sample was peripheral blood. These receptors came from a woman aged 60-75 years with COVID-19, enrolled during active disease. CDR3s include the opening cysteine and the closing phenylalanine or tryptophan. D genes are given only for firm matches. Clone sizes are given selectively: once, few, many, or a class where the clone is expanded.

clone_size: -
d_call: -
v_call: TRBV9
j_call: TRBJ1-6
cdr3_nt: TGTGCCAGCAGCGTAGGAGGGAGGGGACCCGAAGTCCCGGATTCACCCCTCCACTTT
cdr3_aa: CASSVGGRGPEVPDSPLHF

clone_size: -
d_call: -
v_call: TRBV7-8
j_call: TRBJ2-1
cdr3_nt: TGTGCCAGCAGCTTAGGCGGGGAGAGCTCCTACAATGAGCAGTTCTTC
cdr3_aa: CASSLGGESSYNEQFF

clone_size: many
d_call: -
v_call: TRBV19
j_call: TRBJ1-6
cdr3_nt: TGTGCCAGTAGTATACTCCAGTCGACAAGCAGGGATTCACCCCTCCACTTT
cdr3_aa: CASSILQSTSRDSPLHF

clone_size: -
d_call: -
v_call: TRBV11-2
j_call: TRBJ2-1
cdr3_nt: TGTGCCAGCAGCTTAGCCATGGAGGGCGAGCAGTTCTTC
cdr3_aa: CASSLAMEGEQFF

clone_size: -
d_call: -
v_call: TRBV28
j_call: TRBJ1-2
cdr3_nt: TGTGCCAGCAGCCTCTCGACCCAGGGTGGTGGCTACACCTTC
cdr3_aa: CASSLSTQGGGYTF

clone_size: many
d_call: -
v_call: TRBV2
j_call: TRBJ1-3
cdr3_nt: TGTGCCACTACCGCGGAGTCTGGAAACACCATATATTTT
cdr3_aa: CATTAESGNTIYF

clone_size: -
d_call: -
v_call: TRBV7-9
j_call: TRBJ2-7
cdr3_nt: TGTGCCAGCAGCTTAGGCGGAGGCGAGCAGTACTTC
cdr3_aa: CASSLGGGEQYF

clone_size: -
d_call: -
v_call: TRBV11-3
j_call: TRBJ1-5
cdr3_nt: TGTGCCAGCAGTTTACGGGGAGAGAGCAATCAGCCCCAGCATTTT
cdr3_aa: CASSLRGESNQPQHF

clone_size: -
d_call: -
v_call: TRBV6-6
j_call: TRBJ1-3
cdr3_nt: TGTGCCAGCAGCGTCCTCGGGGGTATTGGAAACACCATATATTTT
cdr3_aa: CASSVLGGIGNTIYF

clone_size: -
d_call: TRBD1
v_call: TRBV13
j_call: TRBJ1-1
cdr3_nt: TGTGCCAGCAGCTCGACAGGGGGAAACACTGAAGCTTTCTTT
cdr3_aa: CASSSTGGNTEAFF

clone_size: -
d_call: TRBD2
v_call: TRBV6-2/TRBV6-3
j_call: TRBJ2-7
cdr3_nt: TGTGCCAGCAGCGGACTAGCGGGGGCTTCGGGCTTATACGAGCAGTACTTC
cdr3_aa: CASSGLAGASGLYEQYF

clone_size: once
d_call: -
v_call: TRBV6-5
j_call: TRBJ1-1
cdr3_nt: TGTGCCAGCAGTCGCAGGGTGAACACTGAAGCTTTCTTT
cdr3_aa: CASSRRVNTEAFF

clone_size: -
d_call: TRBD1
v_call: TRBV6-5
j_call: TRBJ2-7
cdr3_nt: TGTGCCAGCAGTTACCGCTTCAGGGGGACCTACGAGCAGTACTTC
cdr3_aa: CASSYRFRGTYEQYF

clone_size: -
d_call: TRBD1
v_call: TRBV9
j_call: TRBJ1-6
cdr3_nt: TGTGCCAGCAGCGGGGGACAGGGGGCAGGTTATTCACCCCTCCACTTT
cdr3_aa: CASSGGQGAGYSPLHF

clone_size: -
d_call: -
v_call: TRBV9
j_call: TRBJ1-1
cdr3_nt: TGTGCCAGCAGCGTATCCAGGACAGCCCTTAGGACTGAAGCTTTCTTT
cdr3_aa: CASSVSRTALRTEAFF

clone_size: once
d_call: -
v_call: TRBV5-4
j_call: TRBJ2-2
cdr3_nt: TGTGCCAGCAGCTTAACAGGGGGGGGCGGGGAGCTGTTTTTT
cdr3_aa: CASSLTGGGGELFF

clone_size: -
d_call: TRBD2
v_call: TRBV3-1/TRBV3-2
j_call: TRBJ2-1
cdr3_nt: TGTGCCGCCGGAGGGCAATTAGCGGGGGGAGGGAATGAGCAGTTCTTC
cdr3_aa: CAAGGQLAGGGNEQFF

clone_size: -
d_call: TRBD1
v_call: TRBV6-5
j_call: TRBJ2-7
cdr3_nt: TGTGCCAGCAGCAACCCGGGACAGGGGGTCTACGAGCAGTACTTC
cdr3_aa: CASSNPGQGVYEQYF

clone_size: -
d_call: TRBD2
v_call: TRBV7-2
j_call: TRBJ2-7
cdr3_nt: TGTGCCAGCAGCTGGGGCTCGGGGGGGCACTACGAGCAGTACTTC
cdr3_aa: CASSWGSGGHYEQYF

clone_size: -
d_call: -
v_call: TRBV12-2
j_call: TRBJ1-4
cdr3_nt: TGTGCAAGTCGCTTAGGAAGCGGACTTAAGGAGTCTAATGAAAAACTGTTTTTT
cdr3_aa: CASRLGSGLKESNEKLFF

clone_size: -
d_call: -
v_call: TRBV30
j_call: TRBJ1-1
cdr3_nt: TGTGGGGTGGGGAGGGTGATGGGGACTGAAGCTTTCTTT
cdr3_aa: CGVGRVMGTEAFF

clone_size: -
d_call: -
v_call: TRBV12-3/TRBV12-4
j_call: TRBJ1-2
cdr3_nt: TGTGCCAGCAGTTTGCGGGGGACGTTAGGCTACACCTTC
cdr3_aa: CASSLRGTLGYTF

clone_size: -
d_call: -
v_call: TRBV11-3
j_call: TRBJ2-2
cdr3_nt: TGTGCCAGCAGCTTGGACAGCTCCCGAGGGCTGTTTTTT
cdr3_aa: CASSLDSSRGLFF

clone_size: once
d_call: TRBD1
v_call: TRBV28
j_call: TRBJ1-2
cdr3_nt: TGTGCCAGCAGTTCCACAAACAGGGGGAGAGTTGGCTACACCTTC
cdr3_aa: CASSSTNRGRVGYTF

clone_size: -
d_call: -
v_call: TRBV4-2
j_call: TRBJ2-4
cdr3_nt: TGTGCCAGCAGCCAAGGCCGTGCTGGAGTCGGCATTCAGTACTTC
cdr3_aa: CASSQGRAGVGIQYF